Listed below are T cell receptor beta chains from one sample, sequenced in a study of OX40 agonist ivuxolimab in advanced cancers. Using immunoSEQ multiplex PCR, the repertoire was profiled, and TCRdb retains in-frame clones only, with some absent. The sample has about 22,000 clones; 70% to 90% are singletons. The input for sequencing was CD4+ or CD8+ T cells sorted from blood, taken in a trial of the OX40 agonist ivuxolimab. These receptor sequences come from an adult with an advanced solid tumor such as melanoma, head and neck, liver or kidney cancer. Both conserved end residues are part of each CDR3. The order of the fields is V gene, clone size, D gene, CDR3 length, J gene, CDR3 DNA, CDR3 protein. The D gene is left open where the match is weak. For some rows the clone size is stated as once, few or many, or as a class when expanded; others skip it.

TRBV6-6	.	.	15	TRBJ1-3	TGTGCCAGCAGTCCTGACGCCGGCTCTGGAAACACCATATATTTT	CASSPDAGSGNTIYF
TRBV30	.	.	11	TRBJ2-7	TGTGCCTGGAGGGTGAATGGCGAGCAGTACTTC	CAWRVNGEQYF
TRBV28	.	.	12	TRBJ2-2	TGTGCCAGCAGTTTTATCCCCGGGGAGCTGTTTTTT	CASSFIPGELFF
TRBV7-9	.	.	13	TRBJ2-7	TGTGCCAGCAGTACCGGGACAAGCTACGAGCAGTACTTC	CASSTGTSYEQYF
TRBV6-5	.	.	13	TRBJ1-2	TGTGCCAGCGCTGGTTCCCTCGGAGCGGGCTACACCTTC	CASAGSLGAGYTF
TRBV4-1	.	.	14	TRBJ2-1	TGCGCCAGCAGCCATCCCGACAGCTACAATGAGCAGTTCTTC	CASSHPDSYNEQFF
TRBV2	.	TRBD1	14	TRBJ2-1	TGTGCCAGCAAGGACAGGGGGCTATCCAATGAGCAGTTCTTC	CASKDRGLSNEQFF
TRBV6-6	.	TRBD1	13	TRBJ1-5	TGTGCCACTTGGACAGGGGGCGATCAGCCCCAGCATTTT	CATWTGGDQPQHF
TRBV15	.	TRBD1	14	TRBJ2-7	TGTGCCACCAGCAGCCCATCCCAGGGGGAGGAGCAGTACTTC	CATSSPSQGEEQYF
TRBV5-1	.	.	14	TRBJ1-1	TGCGCCAGCAGCTTGTCCAGGTCGAACACTGAAGCTTTCTTT	CASSLSRSNTEAFF
TRBV28	.	.	11	TRBJ1-1	TGTGCCAGCAGTTGGGGCACTGAAGCTTTCTTT	CASSWGTEAFF
TRBV27	.	.	14	TRBJ2-7	TGTGCCAGCAGTTTACGCGGGAACCTCTACGAGCAGTACTTC	CASSLRGNLYEQYF
TRBV15	.	.	19	TRBJ2-1	TGTGCCACCAGCAGAGACAAGCGGGCGGGTCTAAGCTCCTACAATGAGCAGTTCTTC	CATSRDKRAGLSSYNEQFF
TRBV7-9	.	TRBD2	15	TRBJ2-3	TGTGCCAGCAGCCCCGTCGAGCGGGAGACCGATACGCAGTATTTT	CASSPVERETDTQYF
TRBV29-1	.	.	16	TRBJ2-1	TGCAGCGTTGAAGAACTTGCCGGCGGGAAGCTCGATGAGCAGTTCTTC	CSVEELAGGKLDEQFF
TRBV4-1	.	.	14	TRBJ2-2	TGCGCCAGCAGCCAAGAGTACAGTACCGGGGAGCTGTTTTTT	CASSQEYSTGELFF
TRBV29-1	.	.	12	TRBJ2-1	TGCAGCGTTGGGAACTCCTACAATGAGCAGTTCTTC	CSVGNSYNEQFF
TRBV2	.	.	16	TRBJ1-4	TGTGCCAGCAGCCCTCAAAGGGGAGAGGCTTATGAAAAACTGTTTTTT	CASSPQRGEAYEKLFF
TRBV5-1	.	TRBD2	17	TRBJ2-1	TGCGCCAGCAGCCGGGGACTAGAGGCTTCCTTGTACAATGAGCAGTTCTTC	CASSRGLEASLYNEQFF
TRBV7-9	.	.	14	TRBJ2-7	TGTGCCAGCAGCCGTGACGAATCCTCGGGAGAGCAGTACTTC	CASSRDESSGEQYF
TRBV4-1	once	.	12	TRBJ2-7	TGCGCCAGCAGCCAAGACAGAATCGAGCAGTACTTC	CASSQDRIEQYF
TRBV7-2	.	TRBD2	15	TRBJ2-7	TGTGCCAGCAGCGCGCTAGCGGGGGTTTCCTACGAGCAGTACTTC	CASSALAGVSYEQYF
TRBV7-8	.	.	14	TRBJ1-1	TGTGCCAGCAGCTTAGCCGCAGCGAACACTGAAGCTTTCTTT	CASSLAAANTEAFF
TRBV6-5	.	.	14	TRBJ2-3	TGTGCCAGCAGTTACTCGACGGGCACAGATACGCAGTATTTT	CASSYSTGTDTQYF
TRBV27	.	TRBD1	14	TRBJ2-7	TGTGCCAGCAGCCCGGGACAGGGGGTGTACGAGCAGTACTTC	CASSPGQGVYEQYF
TRBV28	.	.	12	TRBJ1-4	TGTGCCAGCAGTTTACCTAGGGGAAAACTGTTTTTT	CASSLPRGKLFF
TRBV27	.	.	13	TRBJ2-1	TGTGCCAGCAGTTGGGGGCCCGGCAATGAGCAGTTCTTC	CASSWGPGNEQFF
TRBV4-1	.	TRBD2	17	TRBJ2-3	TGCGCCAGCAGCCAAGAATCACTAGCGGCAACGCTAGATACGCAGTATTTT	CASSQESLAATLDTQYF
TRBV4-1	.	TRBD1	17	TRBJ1-2	TGCGCCAGCAGCCAAGATGTGGAGGACAGGGGACTCGGTGGCTACACCTTC	CASSQDVEDRGLGGYTF
TRBV27	few	.	13	TRBJ1-1	TGTGCCAGCTCCTATCGGGAGAACACTGAAGCTTTCTTT	CASSYRENTEAFF
TRBV10-3	.	.	12	TRBJ1-2	TGTGCCATCTCCCCGGATGGCTATGGCTACACCTTC	CAISPDGYGYTF
TRBV9	.	.	17	TRBJ2-1	TGTGCCAGCAGCGTAGTCCCGGGTACCAGGGGCTACAATGAGCAGTTCTTC	CASSVVPGTRGYNEQFF
TRBV18	.	TRBD1	15	TRBJ2-7	TGTGCCAGCTCACCCCGGGGACAGGCAACCTACGAGCAGTACTTC	CASSPRGQATYEQYF
TRBV6-5	.	TRBD1	15	TRBJ2-4	TGTGCCAGCAGTCAAGGTTTAGGACAGGGAAACATTCAGTACTTC	CASSQGLGQGNIQYF
TRBV7-9	.	.	15	TRBJ2-2	TGTGCCAGCCAAAAAGCAGGGAGGAACACCGGGGAGCTGTTTTTT	CASQKAGRNTGELFF
TRBV10-2	.	.	13	TRBJ1-5	TGCGCCAGCAGTGACTGGGAGTATCAGCCCCAGCATTTT	CASSDWEYQPQHF
TRBV6-6	.	.	11	TRBJ2-1	TGTGCCAGCAGTGACGTTAGGGAGCAGTTCTTC	CASSDVREQFF
TRBV6-1	.	TRBD2	14	TRBJ2-1	TGTGCCAGCAGTGAAATGGGACTAGCGAATGAGCAGTTCTTC	CASSEMGLANEQFF
TRBV5-5	.	TRBD1	17	TRBJ2-7	TGTGCCAGCAGCCAAAGTCGAGGGACAGGCGTATCCTACGAGCAGTACTTC	CASSQSRGTGVSYEQYF
TRBV11-1	.	TRBD1	16	TRBJ2-2	TGTGCCAGCAGCTTAGAAACAGGGGTAGACACCGGGGAGCTGTTTTTT	CASSLETGVDTGELFF
TRBV18	.	TRBD1	16	TRBJ2-1	TGTGCCAGCTCACCACGACAGGGGGGAACTTACAATGAGCAGTTCTTC	CASSPRQGGTYNEQFF
TRBV6-5	.	TRBD2	15	TRBJ2-1	TGTGCCAGCAGTTACTCGGCGGGAGGGGGTAATGAGCAGTTCTTC	CASSYSAGGGNEQFF
TRBV6-5	.	.	13	TRBJ2-3	TGTGCCAGCAGTTACGGCAGGGAGGATACGCAGTATTTT	CASSYGREDTQYF
TRBV4-3	once	.	14	TRBJ1-4	TGCGCCAGCAGCCCCAGGGAAACAACCGGAAAACTGTTTTTT	CASSPRETTGKLFF
TRBV9	.	.	11	TRBJ2-1	TGTGCCAGCAGCTCAGGGGATGAGCAGTTCTTC	CASSSGDEQFF
TRBV6-5	.	TRBD1	14	TRBJ2-2	TGTGCCAGCATAGGGACAGGGAACACCGGGGAGCTGTTTTTT	CASIGTGNTGELFF
TRBV27	.	.	14	TRBJ2-1	TGTGCCAGCAGTCCGTTCCCCTCGTGGGATGAGCAGTTCTTC	CASSPFPSWDEQFF
TRBV2	.	.	14	TRBJ2-7	TGTGCCAGCAGGGGGGGAGCGAGCTCCTACGAGCAGTACTTC	CASRGGASSYEQYF
TRBV6-5	.	.	14	TRBJ1-5	TGTGCCAGCAGCCTACAGGGTAGCGATCAGCCCCAGCATTTT	CASSLQGSDQPQHF
TRBV14	.	.	14	TRBJ1-2	TGTGCCAGCAGCCCAACACAGGTCAACTATGGCTACACCTTC	CASSPTQVNYGYTF
TRBV10-1	.	.	11	TRBJ2-1	TGCGCCAGCAGTGACCGGGCCGAGCAGTTCTTC	CASSDRAEQFF
TRBV6-1	.	.	13	TRBJ1-2	TGTGCCACCTCTTCTCGGGGGAGCTATGGCTACACCTTC	CATSSRGSYGYTF
TRBV27	.	.	13	TRBJ2-1	TGTGCCAGCAGTTTATCGCGTCTCAATGAGCAGTTCTTC	CASSLSRLNEQFF
TRBV2	once	.	17	TRBJ2-1	TGTGCCAGCAGTGAAGCGCCAACAGTCAAAACCTACAATGAGCAGTTCTTC	CASSEAPTVKTYNEQFF